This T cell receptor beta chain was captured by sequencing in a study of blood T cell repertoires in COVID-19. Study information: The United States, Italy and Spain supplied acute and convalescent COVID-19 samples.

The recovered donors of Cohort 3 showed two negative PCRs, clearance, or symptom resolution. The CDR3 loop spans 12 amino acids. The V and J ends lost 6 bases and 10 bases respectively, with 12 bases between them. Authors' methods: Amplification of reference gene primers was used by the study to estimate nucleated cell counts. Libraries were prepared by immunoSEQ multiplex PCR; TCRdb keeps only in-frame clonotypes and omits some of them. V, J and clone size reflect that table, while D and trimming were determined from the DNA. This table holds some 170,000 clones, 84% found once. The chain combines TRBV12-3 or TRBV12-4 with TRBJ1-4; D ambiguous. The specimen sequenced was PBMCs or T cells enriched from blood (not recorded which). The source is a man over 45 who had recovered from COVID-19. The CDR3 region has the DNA TGTGCCAGCAGCCCGGAGGTGGCAAAACTGTTTTTT. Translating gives CASSPEVAKLFF.